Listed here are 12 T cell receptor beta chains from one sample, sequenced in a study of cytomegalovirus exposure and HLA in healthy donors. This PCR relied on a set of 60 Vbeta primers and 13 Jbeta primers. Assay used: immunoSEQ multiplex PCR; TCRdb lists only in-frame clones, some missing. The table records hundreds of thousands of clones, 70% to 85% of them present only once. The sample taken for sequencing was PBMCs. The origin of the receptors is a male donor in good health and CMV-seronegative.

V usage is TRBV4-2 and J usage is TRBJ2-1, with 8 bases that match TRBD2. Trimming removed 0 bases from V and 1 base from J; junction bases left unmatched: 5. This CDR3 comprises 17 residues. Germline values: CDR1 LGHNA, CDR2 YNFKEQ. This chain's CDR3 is CASSQDGSGVSYNEQFF. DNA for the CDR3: TGTGCCAGCAGCCAAGACGGTAGCGGGGTTTCCTACAATGAGCAGTTCTTC.

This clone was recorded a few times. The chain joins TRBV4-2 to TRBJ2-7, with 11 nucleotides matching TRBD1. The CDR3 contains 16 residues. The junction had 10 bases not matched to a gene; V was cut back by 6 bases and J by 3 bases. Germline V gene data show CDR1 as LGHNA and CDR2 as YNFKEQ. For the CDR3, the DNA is TGTGCCAGCAGACTCAACACGGGACAGGGGGACTACGAGCAGTACTTC. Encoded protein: CASRLNTGQGDYEQYF.

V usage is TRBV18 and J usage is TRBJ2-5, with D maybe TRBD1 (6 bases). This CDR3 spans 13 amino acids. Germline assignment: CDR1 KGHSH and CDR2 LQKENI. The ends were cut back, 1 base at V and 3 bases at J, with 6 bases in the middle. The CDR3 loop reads CASSPRQEETQYF. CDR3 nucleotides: TGTGCCAGCTCACCACGACAGGAAGAGACCCAGTACTTC.

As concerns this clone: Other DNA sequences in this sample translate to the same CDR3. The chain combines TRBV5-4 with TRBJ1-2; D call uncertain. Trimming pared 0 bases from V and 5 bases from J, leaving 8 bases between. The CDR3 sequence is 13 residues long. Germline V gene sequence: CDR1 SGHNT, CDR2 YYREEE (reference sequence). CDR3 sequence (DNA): TGTGCCAGCAGCTTGGGACAAACTTATGGCTACACCTTC. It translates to CASSLGQTYGYTF. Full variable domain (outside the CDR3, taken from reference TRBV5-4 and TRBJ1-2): ETGVTQSPTHLIKTRGQQVTLRCSSQSGHNTVSWYQQALGQGPQFIFQYYREEENGRGNFPPRFSGLQFPNYSSELNVNALELDDSALYLCASSLGQTYGYTFGSGTRLTVV.

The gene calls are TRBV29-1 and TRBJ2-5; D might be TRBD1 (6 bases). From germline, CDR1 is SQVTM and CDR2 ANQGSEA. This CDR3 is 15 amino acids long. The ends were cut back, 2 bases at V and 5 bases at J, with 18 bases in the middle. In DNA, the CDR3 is TGCAGCGTTGAAAATGCCAGGGGTCTAGGGGAGACCCAGTACTTC. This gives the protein CSVENARGLGETQYF.

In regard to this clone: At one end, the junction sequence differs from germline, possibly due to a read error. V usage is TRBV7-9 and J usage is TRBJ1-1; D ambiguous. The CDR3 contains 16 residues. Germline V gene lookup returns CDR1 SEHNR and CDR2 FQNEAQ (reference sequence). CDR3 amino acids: CSSSQRARGLNTEAFF. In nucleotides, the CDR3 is TGTTCCAGCAGCCAGAGGGCTCGAGGGTTAAACACTGAAGCTTTCTTT.

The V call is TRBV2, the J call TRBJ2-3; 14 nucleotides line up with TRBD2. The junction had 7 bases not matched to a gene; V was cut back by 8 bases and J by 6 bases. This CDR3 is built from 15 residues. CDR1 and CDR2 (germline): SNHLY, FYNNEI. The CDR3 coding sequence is TGTGCCAGCCGATTAGGGACTAGCGGGAGCGATACGCAGTATTTT. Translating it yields CASRLGTSGSDTQYF.

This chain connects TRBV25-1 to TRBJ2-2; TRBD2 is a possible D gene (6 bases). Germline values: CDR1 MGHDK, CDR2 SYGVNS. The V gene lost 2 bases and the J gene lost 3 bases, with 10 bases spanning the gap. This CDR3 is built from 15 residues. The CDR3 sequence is CASSEGGTDTGELFF. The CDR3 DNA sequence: TGTGCCAGCAGTGAAGGAGGGACGGACACCGGGGAGCTGTTTTTT.

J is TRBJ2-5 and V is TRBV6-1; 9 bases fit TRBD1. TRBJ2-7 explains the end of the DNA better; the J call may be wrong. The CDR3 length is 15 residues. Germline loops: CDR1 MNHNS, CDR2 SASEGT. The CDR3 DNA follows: TGTGCCAGCACCCAAGGGGGGACAGGGATCTACGAGCAGTACTTC. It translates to CASTQGGTGIYEQYF.

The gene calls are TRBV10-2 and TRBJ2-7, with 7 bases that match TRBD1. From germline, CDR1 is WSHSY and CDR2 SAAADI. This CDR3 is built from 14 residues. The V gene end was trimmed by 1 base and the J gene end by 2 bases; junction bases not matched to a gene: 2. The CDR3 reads CASSELGQTYEQYF. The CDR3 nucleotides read TGCGCCAGCAGTGAGTTGGGACAGACCTACGAGCAGTACTTC.

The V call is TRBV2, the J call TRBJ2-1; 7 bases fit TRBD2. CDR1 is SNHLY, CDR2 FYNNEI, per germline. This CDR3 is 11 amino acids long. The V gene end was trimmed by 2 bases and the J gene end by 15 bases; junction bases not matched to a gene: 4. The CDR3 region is CASSELAGGFF. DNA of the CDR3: TGTGCCAGCAGTGAATTAGCGGGCGGGTTCTTC.

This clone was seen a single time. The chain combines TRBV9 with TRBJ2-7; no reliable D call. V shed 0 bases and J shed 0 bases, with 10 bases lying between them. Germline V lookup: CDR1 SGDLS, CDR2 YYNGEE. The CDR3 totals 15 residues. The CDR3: CASSVDVLSSYEQYF. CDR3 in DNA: TGTGCCAGCAGCGTAGATGTCCTAAGCTCCTACGAGCAGTACTTC.